This TCR beta chain was sequenced during a study of T cells after yellow fever vaccination. Study results and limitations: Peak timing came faster in the weaker secondary response, day 5 versus 15.

TCRdb ran MiXCR on the 5' RACE reads and lists one entry per CDR3 protein. The sample carries approximately 550,000 distinct CDR3 sequences, 15% to 20% recorded once. With regard to this clonotype: Its antigen is currently unknown.

The ends were cut back, 3 bases at V and 6 bases at J, with 15 bases in the middle. CDR1 and CDR2 (germline): ENHRY, SYGVKD. The CDR3 contains 14 residues. Specimen: PBMCs, collected 15 days after the yellow fever booster vaccination. The receptor comes from a young man who received the YFV17D yellow fever vaccine. This rearrangement joins TRBV10-3 to TRBJ2-7; weak D call: TRBD1 (5 bases). The CDR3 region has the DNA TGTGCCATCAGTGACAGGGTTGGATCGGCCGAGCAGTACTTC. Residues: CAISDRVGSAEQYF.